The rows below give T cell receptor beta chains drawn from one sample of a study of regulatory T cells in long-lasting Graves disease. TCRdb passed the multiplex PCR reads through MiXCR, listing each CDR3 protein once. Of about 540,000 distinct CDR3 sequences detected, roughly 12% appear once; the ten largest clones hold approximately 9.3%. Another study also made use of these data, one on T cells in Graves' hyperthyroidism and ophthalmopathy.

Source: peripheral blood mononuclear cells (PBMCs), taken at new diagnosis, from a patient treated with antithyroid drugs. These receptors were collected from a man younger than 45 with Graves disease. The CDR3 runs from the conserved cysteine through the conserved F or W. A D gene is named only where the DNA matches it firmly. Size is stated for part of the rows, as once, few or many counts, or as a class when the clone is expanded.

>TRBJ2-3|19|TRBD2|.|TRBV27
TGTGCCAGCAGTCCTGGAGCACTGACTAGCGGGAGTTGGACAGATACGCAGTATTTT
CASSPGALTSGSWTDTQYF
>TRBJ1-2|13|.|many|TRBV28
TGTGCCAGCAGTCCGGACGGTCACTATGGCTACACCTTC
CASSPDGHYGYTF
>TRBJ1-2|15|.|few|TRBV24-1
TGTGCCACCAGTGATGCAGGGACGGCTCGGGATGGCTACACCTTC
CATSDAGTARDGYTF
>TRBJ2-7|15|TRBD2|many|TRBV12-3/TRBV12-4
TGTGCCAGCACCCTTAGCGGGAGGGTCTCCTACGAGCAGTACTTC
CASTLSGRVSYEQYF
>TRBJ1-4|14|TRBD1|few|TRBV7-9
TGTGCCAGCAGCCGGGACAGGACTAATGAAAAACTGTTTTTT
CASSRDRTNEKLFF
>TRBJ2-5|11|TRBD2|many|TRBV2
TGTGCCAGCAGGGGGGGGGAGACCCAGTACTTC
CASRGGETQYF
>TRBJ2-5|14|.|many|TRBV27
TGTGCCAGCAGTTTAGTGCACTCCCAAGAGACCCAGTACTTC
CASSLVHSQETQYF
>TRBJ1-5|15|TRBD1|many|TRBV3-1
TGTGCCAGCAGCCAAGGACAGGGCGGCAATCAGCCCCAGCATTTT
CASSQGQGGNQPQHF
>TRBJ2-3|15|TRBD2|many|TRBV12-3/TRBV12-4
TGTGCCAGCACCTCCGGACTAGCGGCGGCAGATACGCAGTATTTT
CASTSGLAAADTQYF
>TRBJ1-2|13|.|many|TRBV29-1
TGCAGCGTTACGGGCGCGTTAGGGAATGGCTACACCTTC
CSVTGALGNGYTF
>TRBJ2-1|17|TRBD1|many|TRBV27
TGTGCCAGCAGTAGGGACAGACAGGGGGCAAGTAACGGTGAGCAGTTCTTC
CASSRDRQGASNGEQFF
>TRBJ1-2|15|.|few|TRBV20-1
TGCAGTGCAGCGAGGGTCCGGGGGTCTAACTATGGCTACACCTTC
CSAARVRGSNYGYTF
>TRBJ2-2|14|.|.|TRBV6-2/TRBV6-3
TGTGCCAGCACCAAAATCAGCGAGACCGGGGAGCTGTTTTTT
CASTKISETGELFF
>TRBJ1-4|16|.|.|TRBV15
TGTGCCACCAGCGTCACCCGGACAGCAACTAATGAAAAACTGTTTTTT
CATSVTRTATNEKLFF
>TRBJ1-5|14|TRBD1|.|TRBV6-5
TGTGCCAGCAGGTACGGGACAGGGCATCAGCCCCAGCATTTT
CASRYGTGHQPQHF
>TRBJ2-3|15|TRBD2|many|TRBV30
TGTGCCTGGACTCTAGGCGGGGGTAGCGGCGATACGCAGTATTTT
CAWTLGGGSGDTQYF
>TRBJ2-1|13|TRBD1|.|TRBV5-1
TGCGCCAGCGCACCCGACAGGGACAGGGGGCAGTTCTTC
CASAPDRDRGQFF
>TRBJ2-5|13|.|.|TRBV29-1
TGCAGCGTTGTGCTGGGCAGTCTTCGCGACCAGTACTTC
CSVVLGSLRDQYF
>TRBJ2-3|18|.|few|TRBV6-1
TGTGCCAGCACAGTAGAGGGGGGACGGGAAGCTAGCACAGGTACGCAGTATTTT
CASTVEGGREASTGTQYF
>TRBJ2-4|14|.|many|TRBV24-1
TGTGCCACCAGTGACCCTACGAACCCGGACATTCAGTACTTC
CATSDPTNPDIQYF
>TRBJ2-2|16|TRBD1|many|TRBV18
TGTGCCAGCTCACCAGGACAGGGTGGGAGCACCGGGGAGCTGTTTTTT
CASSPGQGGSTGELFF
>TRBJ1-1|16|TRBD1|few|TRBV9
TGTGCCAGCAGTGGGGGGACAGGGCCGAAAGGAGCTGAAGCTTTCTTT
CASSGGTGPKGAEAFF
>TRBJ2-1|16|TRBD2|many|TRBV20-1
TGCAGTGCTAGAGGCCGTCCCAGCGGGAGTGGCAATGAGCAGTTCTTC
CSARGRPSGSGNEQFF